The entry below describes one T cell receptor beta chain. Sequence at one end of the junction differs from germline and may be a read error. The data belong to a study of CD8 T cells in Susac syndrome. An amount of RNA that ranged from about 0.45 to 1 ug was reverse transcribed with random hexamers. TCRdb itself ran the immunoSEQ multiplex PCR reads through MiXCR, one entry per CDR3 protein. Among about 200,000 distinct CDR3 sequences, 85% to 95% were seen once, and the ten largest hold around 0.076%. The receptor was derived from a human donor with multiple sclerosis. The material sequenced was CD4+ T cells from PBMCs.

The CDR3 loop is CASSPTGGPSTDTQYF. CDR3 coding DNA: TGTGCTAGCAGCCCCACCGGGGGTCCCTCCACAGATACGCAGTATTTT. The rearrangement links TRBV7-7 to TRBJ2-3; a possible D gene is TRBD2 (6 bases). CDR3 length equals 16 residues. The germline V gene encodes CDR1 SSHAT and CDR2 FNYEAQ (reference sequence). Filled out from reference TRBV7-7 and TRBJ2-3, the complete variable domain reads GAGVSQSPRYKVTKRGQDVTLRCDPISSHATLYWYQQALGQGPEFLTYFNYEAQPDKSGLPSDRFSAERPEGSISTLTIQRTEQRDSAMYRCASSPTGGPSTDTQYFGPGTRLTVL.